This T cell receptor beta chain was captured by sequencing in a study of shared T cell receptors in the human thymus. The CDR3 covers 12 residues. Per germline, CDR1 SGHAT and CDR2 FQDESV (reference sequence). J gave up 6 bases and V 1 base, and 0 bases lay outside the gene matches. Only in-frame clones appear in the TCRdb table, and some are missing; sequencing was by immunoSEQ multiplex PCR. The sample records hundreds of thousands of clones, about 89% being singletons. These same records also appear under a second study, on human thymus T cells. Per that paper: Surgeons resected thymus tissue during corrective heart surgery. The authors found apparently biased V and J gene usage in thymic and blood repertoires. Thymic repertoires of unrelated individuals were reported in related research to overlap highly.

This sequence was found in a boy under two years old with a congenital heart defect. Sequenced: thymocytes. The chain combines TRBV11-1 with TRBJ2-7; TRBD1 matches at 7 bases. The CDR3 nucleotides are TGTGCCAGCAGCTTAGACAGGGGCGAGCAGTACTTC. Encoded protein: CASSLDRGEQYF. The full variable domain, in which reference TRBV11-1 and TRBJ2-7 provide the parts outside the CDR3, is EAEVAQSPRYKITEKSQAVAFWCDPISGHATLYWYRQILGQGPELLVQFQDESVVDDSQLPKDRFSAERLKGVDSTLKIQPAELGDSAMYLCASSLDRGEQYFGPGTRLTVT.